This T cell receptor beta chain was obtained from a study of T cell changes during pregnancy in multiple sclerosis. Measured with immunoSEQ multiplex PCR; TCRdb has only the in-frame clones, and not every one. The top ten hold less than 0.65% of the sample, which has tens of thousands of clones, 85% to 95% seen once. This clone was observed once. CDR1 is SGDLS and CDR2 is YYNGEE in the germline V gene. Trimming cost V 7 bases and J 5 bases; bases outside gene matches: 2. This CDR3 has 13 amino acids. The source was CD4+ T cells from peripheral blood mononuclear cells, collected in the second trimester of pregnancy. This chain connects TRBV9 to TRBJ1-6; 8 positions match TRBD1. The receptor's source is a female donor with multiple sclerosis, enrolled in a pregnancy study. This chain's CDR3 is CASDRGHNSPLHF. DNA of the CDR3: TGTGCCAGCGACAGGGGTCATAATTCACCCCTCCACTTT.